The 26 T cell receptor beta chains listed next were all sequenced from one sample in a study of human T cells and chemical hapten exposure. Time point: patch test 2, 6 weeks after DPC sensitization. Treatment denoted: therapeutic diphenylcyclopropenone sensitization with weekly scalp DPC. From the RACE reads, TCRdb called clonotypes with MiXCR, one entry per CDR3 protein. Altogether 330,000 or so distinct CDR3 sequences are present, about 6% being singletons, with the ten largest covering around 5.6%. Sequencing was performed on whole blood, taken in connection with sensitization to the hapten diphenylcyclopropenone (DPC). These receptors all stem from a woman in her late teens or twenties with alopecia areata. Some clones in this sample may be carry-over from other donors' samples.

This clonotype was counted ten times or more. This rearrangement joins TRBV3-1 to TRBJ2-3; D is possibly TRBD2 (7 bases). The V gene lost 4 bases and the J gene lost 5 bases, with 13 bases spanning the gap. Germline CDR1 LGHDT, CDR2 YNNKEL (reference sequence). There are 14 residues in the CDR3. The CDR3 is CASSLRGAEDTQYF. For the CDR3, the DNA is TGTGCCAGCAGCCTACGGGGGGCGGAAGATACGCAGTATTTT.

The chain recombines TRBV6-5 with TRBJ1-1; no clear D gene. The V gene's germline CDR1 is MNHEY and CDR2 SVGAGI. CDR3 length: 15 residues. Trimming pared 6 bases from V and 3 bases from J, leaving 17 bases between. The CDR3 loop is CASSHSGITDTEAFF. Here the CDR3 DNA reads TGTGCCAGCAGCCACTCAGGCATCACCGACACTGAAGCTTTCTTT.

The chain combines TRBV12-3 or TRBV12-4 with TRBJ1-1, with 7 bases identical to TRBD1. This CDR3 comprises 15 residues. V lost 6 bases, J lost 11 bases, and 18 bases stayed unmatched. CDR3 loop: CASSQTTYYRGIAFF. The CDR3 DNA is TGTGCCAGCAGCCAAACCACCTACTACAGGGGAATCGCTTTCTTT.

In regard to this clonotype: The conserved phenylalanine or tryptophan normally closing the CDR3 is absent here, so this likely arose from a read error. The rearrangement links TRBV6-4 to TRBJ1-1, with unresolved D. The CDR3 loop spans 14 amino acids. Trimming cost V 6 bases and J 1 base, with 12 bases left between them. CDR1 is MRHNA and CDR2 is SNTAGT in the germline V gene. The CDR3 nucleotides are TGTGCCAGCAGCCTCCACAGCGGGAACACTGAAGCTTTCTAT. Translation gives CASSLHSGNTEAFY.

This clonotype was counted at least ten times. One end of the junction does not line up with germline, which may come from a read error. The V call is TRBV7-2, the J call TRBJ1-3, with 9 bases fitting TRBD1. The germline V gene has CDR1 SGHTA and CDR2 FQGNSA. The CDR3 has 14 amino acids. In DNA form, the CDR3 reads TGTGCCAGCAGTTTAGGGACAGGGCGAAACACCATATATTTT. Encoded protein: CASSLGTGRNTIYF.

This clonotype was seen repeatedly, ten times or more. This CDR3 is CASTQGEQPQHF. CDR3 in DNA: TGTGCCAGCACCCAGGGGGAACAGCCCCAGCATTTT. The chain carries TRBV6-5 and TRBJ1-5; 7 bases are a match to TRBD1. Germline V gene sequence: CDR1 MNHEY, CDR2 SVGAGI. This CDR3 is built from 12 residues. V lost 7 bases and J lost 7; bases outside the gene matches: 4.

This clonotype occurred a few times. J is TRBJ2-7 and V is TRBV9; D is unresolved. Germline loops: CDR1 SGDLS, CDR2 YYNGEE. V dropped 0 bases and J dropped 2 bases, with 12 bases sitting between them. This CDR3 has 15 amino acids. CDR3 sequence: CASSVGVNPTYEQYF. CDR3 nucleotides: TGTGCCAGCAGCGTAGGGGTCAACCCGACCTACGAGCAGTACTTC.

V usage is TRBV9 and J usage is TRBJ2-5, with 8 bases identical to TRBD1. CDR1 SGDLS and CDR2 YYNGEE come from the germline V gene. After removal of 3 bases from V and 4 bases from J, the junction contained 11 bases not matched to a gene. This CDR3 is 16 amino acids long. The CDR3 loop reads CASSARSGTGGETQYF. As DNA, the CDR3 is TGTGCCAGCAGCGCCCGAAGTGGGACAGGTGGAGAGACCCAGTACTTC.

This clonotype was counted only a few times. The V and J genes are TRBV6-2 or TRBV6-3 and TRBJ2-2, with TRBD1 matching over 7 bases. The CDR3 is 14 amino acids. Trimming removed 6 bases from V and 1 base from J; junction bases left unmatched: 2. Per the germline V gene, CDR1 is MNHEY and CDR2 is SVGEGT. This chain's CDR3 is CASRGTVNTGELFF. The CDR3 DNA reads TGTGCCAGCAGGGGGACAGTGAACACCGGGGAGCTGTTTTTT.

For this clonotype: This CDR3 fails to terminate in the conserved phenylalanine or tryptophan, so it likely reflects a read error. The chain employs TRBV6-1 and TRBJ1-1; 9 bases match TRBD1. CDR1 and CDR2 from the germline V gene are MNHNS and SASEGT. With V trimmed by 7 bases and J by 5 bases, 5 bases remained unmatched. The CDR3 consists of 13 residues. The CDR3 sequence is CASTIGQGTEAFL. CDR3 DNA: TGTGCCAGCACCATCGGACAGGGGACTGAAGCTTTCCTT.

The V gene is TRBV27, the J gene TRBJ1-1, with D hard to call. V lost 3 bases to trimming and J lost 11 bases, with 16 bases between them. Germline CDR1 and CDR2: MNHEY and SMNVEV (reference sequence). The CDR3 is 13 residues long. CDR3 sequence (DNA): TGTGCCAGCAGTTTGAATGTCGTCGCGCGGGCTTTCTTT. This gives the protein CASSLNVVARAFF.

This clonotype was picked up many times. The V and J genes are TRBV6-5 and TRBJ1-2; TRBD1 is a possible D gene (5 bases). V was clipped by 0 bases and J by 4 bases, with 12 bases between them. CDR1 and CDR2 from the germline V gene are MNHEY and SVGAGI. The CDR3 sequence is 15 residues long. The CDR3, as DNA: TGTGCCAGCAGTTACTCGAGAAGGGGCCGCTATGGCTACACCTTC. It is translated as CASSYSRRGRYGYTF.

This chain joins TRBV11-2 and TRBJ1-1; 9 bases match TRBD1. The CDR3 loop spans 16 amino acids. The germline CDR1 and CDR2 sequences are SGHAT and FQNNGV. After removal of 3 bases from V and 5 bases from J, the junction contained 10 bases not matched to a gene. The CDR3 here is CASSLYGGTGLTEAFF. The CDR3, as DNA: TGTGCCAGCAGCTTGTACGGGGGGACAGGGTTAACTGAAGCTTTCTTT.

The V call is TRBV7-2, the J call TRBJ1-4; no reliable D call. Germline loops: CDR1 SGHTA, CDR2 FQGNSA. CDR3 length equals 14 residues. V shed 1 base and J shed 9 bases, with 12 bases lying between them. DNA of the CDR3: TGTGCCAGCAGCTTAGTAGGAGGGATGAAAAAACTGTTTTTT. Translation: CASSLVGGMKKLFF.

In this sample, this clonotype turned up a few times. The rearrangement joins TRBV28 to TRBJ1-3; D is uncertain. Per germline, CDR1 MDHEN and CDR2 SYDVKM. The CDR3 covers 17 residues. V was cut by 5 bases and J by 0 bases, with 17 bases left in between. The CDR3 nucleotides are TGTGCCAGCAGTCCGCTCAGGAGGTCTTACTCTGGAAACACCATATATTTT. Translation gives CASSPLRRSYSGNTIYF. Drawing the rest from reference TRBV28 and TRBJ1-3, the complete variable domain is DVKVTQSSRYLVKRTGEKVFLECVQDMDHENMFWYRQDPGLGLRLIYFSYDVKMKEKGDIPEGYSVSREKKERFSLILESASTNQTSMYLCASSPLRRSYSGNTIYFGEGSWLTVV.

This clonotype has ten or more counts. This chain links TRBV7-9 with TRBJ2-3, with D possibly matching TRBD1 (7 bases). The CDR3 spans 17 residues. Trimming stripped 5 bases from V and 2 bases from J, with 20 bases between. Germline CDR1 reads SEHNR; CDR2 reads FQNEAQ (reference sequence). The CDR3, as DNA: TGTGCCAGCAGCCAAGGGGGCAGGCGGGGCGCCACAGATACGCAGTATTTT. It specifies CASSQGGRRGATDTQYF.

The rearrangement joins TRBV6-1 to TRBJ2-5; tentative D call: TRBD1 (6 bases). V lost 4 bases, J lost 1 base, and 10 bases lay in between. Germline CDR1 reads MNHNS; CDR2 reads SASEGT. The CDR3 has 14 residues. The CDR3 sequence: CASSVTGSQETQYF. The CDR3 coding sequence is TGTGCCAGCAGTGTTACAGGGTCCCAAGAGACCCAGTACTTC.

This clonotype was seen a handful of times. This chain links TRBV7-2 with TRBJ2-3, with 7 bases that match TRBD2. Losses at the gene ends were 3 bases for V and 3 bases for J; bases not matched to a gene: 6. This CDR3 region has 15 residues. CDR1 is SGHTA, CDR2 FQGNSA, per germline. The CDR3 coding sequence is TGTGCCAGCAGCTTCTATAGCGGGTTTACAGATACGCAGTATTTT. It codes for CASSFYSGFTDTQYF.

The chain employs TRBV2 and TRBJ2-1, with 9 bases aligning to TRBD2. The germline CDR1 and CDR2 sequences are SNHLY and FYNNEI. The CDR3 totals 15 residues. The trim removed 4 bases at V and 6 bases at J, leaving 7 bases unmatched. For the CDR3, the DNA is TGTGCCAGCAGTGCTGGACTAGCGCCCTTCAATGAGCAGTTCTTC. Its protein product is CASSAGLAPFNEQFF.

The table lists this clonotype with many counts. The chain joins TRBV6-6 to TRBJ2-1; D uncertain. V shed 7 bases and J shed 0 bases, with 10 bases lying between them. Germline CDR1 is MNHNY and CDR2 is SVGAGI (reference sequence). This CDR3 is 14 amino acids long. Here the CDR3 DNA reads TGTGCCAGCACCATGACGAGCTCCTACAATGAGCAGTTCTTC. Translation: CASTMTSSYNEQFF.

There are a few counts of this clonotype. The chain carries TRBV28 and TRBJ2-1; D call uncertain. This CDR3 has 12 amino acids. In germline, CDR1 is MDHEN, CDR2 SYDVKM. Trimming removed 8 bases at V and 5 bases at J, with 10 bases between. The CDR3 DNA reads as TGTGCCAGCGGTCGATCCGACAATGAGCAGTTCTTC. Amino acid sequence: CASGRSDNEQFF.

This clonotype was counted many times. CDR3 in amino acids: CASSYSKAGPVGGANVLTF. CDR3 nucleotides: TGTGCCAGCAGTTACTCGAAGGCAGGACCAGTCGGTGGGGCCAACGTCCTGACTTTC. The chain recombines TRBV6-5 with TRBJ2-6, with no clear D. The V end lost 0 bases, the J end lost 3 bases, and 18 bases lay between the germline ends. Germline V lookup: CDR1 MNHEY, CDR2 SVGAGI. This CDR3 is 19 amino acids long.

Only a few counts were recorded for this clonotype. The V gene is TRBV10-3, the J gene TRBJ1-2; TRBD1 is a possible D gene (6 bases). The CDR3 totals 18 residues. Trimming removed 4 bases at V and 3 bases at J, with 24 bases between. Germline values: CDR1 ENHRY, CDR2 SYGVKD. The CDR3, as DNA: TGTGCCATCAGTGTTTCCCCAGAAAGCAGGGGCCCCGACTATGGCTACACCTTC. Translation gives CAISVSPESRGPDYGYTF.

The chain links TRBV11-3 to TRBJ2-1; TRBD2 aligns across 7 bases. Germline V CDR1 and CDR2: SGHNT, YENEEA. This CDR3 comprises 16 residues. V was clipped by 2 bases and J by 6 bases; unmatched bases: 10. The CDR3 DNA reads TGTGCCAGCAGCTTAAGGGTAGCGGGCAGGTTCAATGAGCAGTTCTTC. Translation: CASSLRVAGRFNEQFF.

This clonotype was seen repeatedly, ten times or more. The V call is TRBV9, the J call TRBJ1-2; D call uncertain. The CDR3 runs 14 residues. CDR1 and CDR2 (germline): SGDLS, YYNGEE. Trimming removed 4 bases from V and 7 bases from J, with 17 bases in between. DNA for the CDR3: TGTGCCAGCAGCCCAAATCCAAGTGCGTCTGGCTACACCTTC. Translated: CASSPNPSASGYTF.

At least ten counts were recorded for this clonotype. This chain uses TRBV29-1 with TRBJ2-3; 9 bases map to TRBD1. J was trimmed by 5 bases and V by 5 bases; bases with no gene match: 8. This CDR3 has 14 residues. Looked up from germline, CDR1 is SQVTM and CDR2 is ANQGSEA. Written as DNA, the CDR3 is TGCAGCGTTTCGGGGGACAGGGCGGGAGATACGCAGTATTTT. Translation: CSVSGDRAGDTQYF.